The 24 T cell receptor beta chains in this list originate from one sample, sequenced in a study of cytomegalovirus exposure and HLA in healthy donors. Libraries were prepared by immunoSEQ multiplex PCR; TCRdb keeps only in-frame clonotypes and omits some of them. The table has about 150,000 clones, 86% seen once. Sequencing input: PBMCs. These receptors were obtained from a human donor in good health.

The chain couples TRBV6-5 to TRBJ2-7; D possibly corresponds to TRBD1 (5 bases). V shed 2 bases and J shed 6 bases, with 14 bases lying between them. CDR1 and CDR2 (germline): MNHEY, SVGAGI. The CDR3 runs to 14 residues. CDR3 sequence reads: CASSYLAGSVEQYF. The CDR3 region has the DNA TGTGCCAGCAGTTACCTTGCAGGGTCGGTCGAGCAGTACTTC.

The V call is TRBV2, the J call TRBJ1-2; 7 positions agree with TRBD1. Germline-derived CDR1 and CDR2 are SNHLY and FYNNEI. Unmatched junction bases numbered 4, after V lost 6 bases and J lost 3 bases. The CDR3 contains 13 residues. The CDR3 protein is CASRETGDYGYTF. In nucleotides, the CDR3 is TGTGCCAGCAGGGAAACAGGGGACTATGGCTACACCTTC. The full variable domain, in which reference TRBV2 and TRBJ1-2 provide the parts outside the CDR3, is EPEVTQTPSHQVTQMGQEVILRCVPISNHLYFYWYRQILGQKVEFLVSFYNNEISEKSEIFDDQFSVERPDGSNFTLKIRSTKLEDSAMYFCASRETGDYGYTFGSGTRLTVV.

The chain carries TRBV7-2 and TRBJ2-1, with TRBD2 matching 13 bases. There are 15 residues in the CDR3. Germline CDR1 reads SGHTA; CDR2 reads FQGNSA. Germline trimming cut 4 bases from V and 10 bases from J; bases unmatched to any gene: 7. This CDR3 reads CASSSRLAGGGEQFF. The DNA of the CDR3 is TGTGCCAGCAGCTCTCGACTAGCGGGGGGAGGGGAGCAGTTCTTC.

V gene TRBV11-2 combines with J gene TRBJ1-6, with 8 bases that match TRBD1. With 5 bases clipped from V and 10 bases from J, the junction kept 10 bases outside the gene matches. The V gene's germline CDR1 is SGHAT and CDR2 FQNNGV. The CDR3 runs 15 residues. This CDR3 reads CASSPPGTGKSPLHF. The CDR3 DNA reads as TGTGCCAGCAGCCCCCCCGGGACAGGCAAGTCACCCCTCCACTTT. Full variable domain (remainder filled in from reference TRBV11-2 and TRBJ1-6): EAGVAQSPRYKIIEKRQSVAFWCNPISGHATLYWYQQILGQGPKLLIQFQNNGVVDDSQLPKDRFSAERLKGVDSTLKIQPAKLEDSAVYLCASSPPGTGKSPLHFGNGTRLTVT.

The chain carries TRBV7-3 and TRBJ2-2; TRBD1 aligns across 8 bases. The V and J ends lost 2 bases and 6 bases, in that order; junction bases with no gene match: 2. CDR3 length: 14 amino acids. Germline CDR1 SGHTA, CDR2 FQGTGA. This CDR3 reads CASSLVRGPGELFF. CDR3 DNA: TGTGCCAGCAGCTTAGTCAGGGGGCCCGGGGAGCTGTTTTTT.

This rearrangement joins TRBV7-9 to TRBJ1-1; possible D gene TRBD1, 6 bases. The germline V and J ends were trimmed by 4 bases and 3 bases, with 12 bases remaining between them. Per germline, CDR1 SEHNR and CDR2 FQNEAQ (reference sequence). The CDR3 is 14 amino acids. The CDR3 sequence is CASSSLQGDTEAFF. In DNA form, the CDR3 reads TGTGCCAGCAGCTCCCTACAGGGCGACACTGAAGCTTTCTTT.

The count of this clone is one. J is TRBJ2-3 and V is TRBV7-2; 13 positions match TRBD2. Per the germline V gene, CDR1 is SGHTA and CDR2 is FQGNSA. CDR3 length equals 15 residues. V was clipped by 6 bases and J by 4 bases; unmatched bases: 4. The chain's CDR3 is CASRRLAGGSDTQYF. CDR3 DNA: TGTGCCAGCAGACGACTAGCGGGAGGATCAGATACGCAGTATTTT.

This clone is a singleton in its sample. The rearrangement joins TRBV5-1 to TRBJ2-1; 10 positions agree with TRBD2. V lost 0 bases and J lost 6; bases outside the gene matches: 3. Germline CDR1 reads SGHRS; CDR2 reads YFSETQ. CDR3 length: 15 residues. CDR3 nucleotide sequence: TGCGCCAGCAGCTTGGCTAGCGGGAGTAGCAATGAGCAGTTCTTC. Protein sequence: CASSLASGSSNEQFF.

The chain is built from TRBV18 and TRBJ2-5; D possibly corresponds to TRBD1 (6 bases). CDR3 length equals 17 residues. Deletions cut 5 bases from V and 1 base from J, with 20 bases between. The V gene's germline CDR1 is KGHSH and CDR2 LQKENI. CDR3 DNA: TGTGCCAGCTCATTCAACAGGGTTGAGAGGGTCCAAGAGACCCAGTACTTC. Encoded protein: CASSFNRVERVQETQYF.

The chain carries TRBV19 and TRBJ1-5, with D possibly being TRBD1 (5 bases). In germline, CDR1 is LNHDA, CDR2 SQIVND (reference sequence). Between the trimmed V and J ends, which lost 5 bases and 0 bases, there was a span of 20 bases. The CDR3 sequence is 18 residues long. The CDR3 spells CASSRSAQGYNSNQPQHF. CDR3 bases: TGTGCCAGTAGTCGTTCTGCGCAGGGATATAATAGCAATCAGCCCCAGCATTTT.

The chain links TRBV5-1 to TRBJ1-1, with D maybe TRBD1 (5 bases). Germline V lookup: CDR1 SGHRS, CDR2 YFSETQ. The V and J ends lost 1 base and 3 bases respectively, with 10 bases between them. The CDR3 is 14 amino acids. The CDR3 bases are TGCGCCAGCAGCTTGTTGGGGCCGTACACTGAAGCTTTCTTT. It is translated as CASSLLGPYTEAFF.

The chain couples TRBV5-1 to TRBJ1-1, with D maybe TRBD1 (5 bases). With 7 bases removed from V and 2 bases from J, the gap between germline ends came to 12 bases. The length of the CDR3 is 13 residues. Germline CDR1 is SGHRS and CDR2 is YFSETQ. CDR3 DNA sequence: TGCGCCAGCTACCAGCGGGACAACACTGAAGCTTTCTTT. Protein: CASYQRDNTEAFF.

J is TRBJ2-7 and V is TRBV7-9; the D gene is possibly TRBD1 (6 bases). Germline values: CDR1 SEHNR, CDR2 FQNEAQ (reference sequence). CDR3 length equals 13 residues. V dropped 3 bases and J dropped 4 bases, with 10 bases sitting between them. The CDR3 DNA is TGTGCCAGCAGCTTCATAACAGGGTACGAGCAGTACTTC. Translated, it gives CASSFITGYEQYF.

This clone came up a few times. The chain combines TRBV6-5 with TRBJ1-6; 9 nucleotides agree with TRBD1. Germline-derived CDR1 and CDR2 are MNHEY and SVGAGI. Trimming at V came to 4 bases and at J to 7 bases, leaving 5 bases not matched to a gene. This CDR3 region has 15 residues. CDR3 bases: TGTGCCAGCAGTTCAATTGACAGGGGGAATTCACCCCTCCACTTT. Translation: CASSSIDRGNSPLHF.

This clone was counted at least ten times. The chain is built from TRBV29-1 and TRBJ1-2; D not resolved. Trimming pared 7 bases from V and 6 bases from J, leaving 15 bases between. This CDR3 spans 12 amino acids. The germline gives CDR1 SQVTM, CDR2 ANQGSEA. CDR3 sequence: CSARHAPDGYTF. The CDR3 DNA follows: TGCAGCGCGCGACACGCTCCCGATGGCTACACCTTC.

V and J are TRBV2 and TRBJ2-1, with D possibly matching TRBD2 (5 bases). CDR1 is SNHLY and CDR2 is FYNNEI in the germline V gene. This CDR3 has 14 amino acids. Trimming left V 2 bases short and J 1 base short, with 6 bases between. The CDR3 here is CASSELASYNEQFF. Here the CDR3 DNA reads TGTGCCAGCAGTGAACTAGCATCCTACAATGAGCAGTTCTTC.

The chain has TRBV6-6 and TRBJ1-2; D unresolved. V lost 0 bases and J lost 5, with 10 bases in between. The germline gives CDR1 MNHNY, CDR2 SVGAGI (reference sequence). CDR3 length: 14 amino acids. The CDR3 protein is CASSYSMGPYGYTF. CDR3 sequence (DNA): TGTGCCAGCAGTTACTCGATGGGCCCGTATGGCTACACCTTC.

Here the CDR3 DNA reads TGTGCCAGCAGTTTTCATCGTACGAGGACAGGGTTTGGGGAGACCCAGTACTTC. Translated, it gives CASSFHRTRTGFGETQYF. This chain uses TRBV28 with TRBJ2-5; TRBD1 matches at 8 bases. Germline CDR1 MDHEN, CDR2 SYDVKM. J was trimmed by 5 bases and V by 3 bases; bases with no gene match: 17. CDR3 size: 18 residues.

The chain joins TRBV2 to TRBJ1-1; D is perhaps TRBD1 (6 bases). V was clipped by 6 bases and J by 2 bases, with 10 bases between them. Per the germline V gene, CDR1 is SNHLY and CDR2 is FYNNEI. The CDR3 contains 13 residues. CDR3 nucleotides: TGTGCCAGCAGCCAACAGGGTAACACTGAAGCTTTCTTT. Translating gives CASSQQGNTEAFF.

The chain links TRBV21-1 to TRBJ2-7; no check of the table's D call, TRBD1, against the DNA was made. TRBV21-1 corresponds to a pseudogene. The CDR3 is 15 residues long. CDR3 nucleotides: TGTGCCAGCAGCGAGATGATCAGGGGGGACTACGAGCAGTACTTC. Protein: CASSEMIRGDYEQYF.

The chain is built from TRBV6-5 and TRBJ1-4; D not certain. This CDR3 spans 16 amino acids. Per the germline V gene, CDR1 is MNHEY and CDR2 is SVGAGI. The ends were cut back, 0 bases at V and 7 bases at J, with 15 bases in the middle. The CDR3: CASSYSEGSGGEKLFF. CDR3 sequence (DNA): TGTGCCAGCAGTTACTCGGAGGGTTCGGGAGGTGAAAAACTGTTTTTT.

The chain uses TRBV4-1 and TRBJ2-3, with a weak D call TRBD2 (6 bases). The CDR3 consists of 17 residues. V dropped 1 base and J dropped 2 bases, with 16 bases sitting between them. From germline, CDR1 is MGHRA and CDR2 YSYEKL. CDR3: CASSQVEGPASTDTQYF. For the CDR3, the DNA is TGCGCCAGCAGCCAAGTGGAGGGACCGGCCTCCACAGATACGCAGTATTTT.

The V gene is TRBV7-9, the J gene TRBJ1-1; D is unresolved. CDR3 length equals 14 residues. Germline V gene lookup returns CDR1 SEHNR and CDR2 FQNEAQ (reference sequence). Trimming removed 5 bases from V and 0 bases from J, with 10 bases in between. CDR3 nucleotides: TGTGCCAGCAGCCAAAACCGGTTGAACACTGAAGCTTTCTTT. Translated, it gives CASSQNRLNTEAFF.

V usage is TRBV30 and J usage is TRBJ2-3; tentative D call: TRBD2 (6 bases). V was pared by 5 bases and J by 0 bases, with 15 bases between. Looked up from germline, CDR1 is GTSNPN and CDR2 is SVGIG (reference sequence). The CDR3 runs 15 residues. The CDR3 DNA is TGTGCCTGGGGGGGTGGAGCGGGCAGCACAGATACGCAGTATTTT. This translates into CAWGGGAGSTDTQYF. Supplemented by reference TRBV30 and TRBJ2-3, the full variable domain reads SQTIHQWPATLVQPVGSPLSLECTVEGTSNPNLYWYRQAAGRGLQLLFYSVGIGQISSEVPQNLSASRPQDRQFILSSKKLLLSDSGFYLCAWGGGAGSTDTQYFGPGTRLTVL.